This TCR beta chain was identified during a study of cytomegalovirus exposure and HLA in healthy donors. Researchers ran the PCR with 60 Vbeta and 13 Jbeta primers. Assay: immunoSEQ multiplex PCR; the TCRdb copy retains only in-frame clones and omits some. The sample holds 65,000 to 85,000 clones, 86% seen once. As regards this clone: The antigen is not known.

Study results and limitations: A prior analysis recorded that most TCR beta V segments were productive about 87% or about 30% of the time.

Germline CDR1 is MDHEN and CDR2 is SYDVKM. Trimming left V 7 bases short and J 3 bases short, with 16 bases between. This CDR3 spans 14 amino acids. The genes are TRBV28 and TRBJ2-7, with D perhaps TRBD1 (6 bases). The origin of this receptor is a woman aged 30 to 39 in good health and CMV-seronegative. Sequences were obtained from PBMCs. The DNA for the CDR3 is TGTGCCAGCACCCCGGAATGGGGGCACTACGAGCAGTACTTC. This gives the protein CASTPEWGHYEQYF.